This T cell receptor beta chain was sequenced for a study of blood T cell repertoires in COVID-19. Looking at the study overall: Donors in the United States, Italy and Spain gave samples during acute or convalescent COVID-19.

Participants came from about two dozen US areas, aged about 18 to 100 years. CDR1 and CDR2 from the germline V gene are MNHEY and SMNVEV (reference sequence). This CDR3 is built from 13 residues. Trimming removed 2 bases from V and 1 base from J, with 5 bases in between. In the original analysis: Amplification with reference gene primers provided the estimates of nucleated cell counts. Generated by immunoSEQ multiplex PCR, the TCRdb table keeps only in-frame clones and is missing some. Clone size and the V and J calls come from that table; the DNA yielded D and trimming. The sample contains 180,000 or so clones, 70% to 90% of which appear only once.

The TCR sequence derives from a woman between 45 and 60 years old who had recovered from COVID-19. What was sequenced was PBMCs or T cells enriched from blood (not recorded which). The rearrangement uses TRBV27 and TRBJ1-1, with D hard to call. For the CDR3, the DNA is TGTGCCAGCAGTTTAGCAGGGAACACTGAAGCTTTCTTT. The encoded protein is CASSLAGNTEAFF.